This T cell receptor beta chain derives from a study of cytomegalovirus exposure and HLA in healthy donors. Worth noting for this clone: Its antigen is not known.

Findings of the study overall: The study found most TCR sequences rare, yet found some public TCRs in many donors.

Use of 60 Vbeta and 13 Jbeta primers characterized the PCR. The protocol was immunoSEQ multiplex PCR, while the TCRdb copy is restricted to in-frame clones and leaves out a portion. Of 150,000 to 200,000 clones in the sample, 65% to 85% were seen once. The sequence came from a woman aged 50 to 65 in good health and CMV-seropositive. The sample comprised PBMCs.

DNA of the CDR3: TGTGCCAGCAGTGTAAGGGCGGGGGTATACGAGCAGTACTTC. It codes for CASSVRAGVYEQYF. The V gene is TRBV25-1, the J gene TRBJ2-7, with 7 positions matching TRBD2. Germline V gene data show CDR1 as MGHDK and CDR2 as SYGVNS. V was clipped by 4 bases and J by 4 bases; unmatched bases: 7. This CDR3 has 14 amino acids.